The 27 T cell receptor beta chains below all came from one sample that was sequenced in a study of T-cell reconstitution after alpha-beta-depleted transplantation in children. Using unique molecular identifiers, the investigators prepared the TCRbeta library. TCRdb itself ran the PCR reads through MiXCR, one entry per CDR3 protein. The table includes about 610,000 distinct CDR3 sequences, approximately 10% detected once. This specimen was PBMCs from the stem cell graft donor, taken from the stem cell graft. These receptors all stem from a human donor who donated a stem cell graft to a child with acute myeloid leukemia.

This clonotype was seen a few times. The chain carries TRBV6-1 and TRBJ2-1; a weak D match, TRBD2 (6 bases). The V and J ends lost 5 bases and 2 bases respectively, with 10 bases between them. The CDR3 loop spans 14 amino acids. In germline, CDR1 is MNHNS, CDR2 SASEGT. The CDR3 spells CASSLVAAYNEQFF. DNA for the CDR3: TGTGCCAGCAGTCTGGTAGCGGCCTACAATGAGCAGTTCTTC.

DNA of the CDR3: TGTGCCAGGAGCCCAGGACAGGGGCCGGGGTACGAGCAGTACTTC. Encoded protein: CARSPGQGPGYEQYF. The chain is built from TRBV5-6 and TRBJ2-7; TRBD1 matches 9 bases. The germline CDR1 and CDR2 sequences are SGHDT and YYEEEE. The length of the CDR3 is 15 residues. J was trimmed by 4 bases and V by 8 bases; bases with no gene match: 13.

Ten or more counts support this clonotype. The chain couples TRBV20-1 to TRBJ2-3; D is uncertain. V gave up 6 bases and J gave up 0 bases, with 10 bases separating them. The CDR3 is 13 residues long. Germline loops: CDR1 DFQATT, CDR2 SNEGSKA (reference sequence). The DNA for the CDR3 is TGCAGTGCCGAATCGGGCAGCACAGATACGCAGTATTTT. Protein product: CSAESGSTDTQYF.

This clonotype was counted ten times or more. The genes are TRBV20-1 and TRBJ2-5; 12 positions match TRBD2. The CDR3 length is 16 residues. Germline CDR1 is DFQATT and CDR2 is SNEGSKA (reference sequence). The J segment lost 5 bases and the V segment lost 6 bases, leaving 13 bases of the junction unmatched. CDR3 DNA sequence: TGCAGTGCAGGAGGGTCTAGCGGGAGGGCCCGGGAGACCCAGTACTTC. Translation gives CSAGGSSGRARETQYF.

The chain employs TRBV4-2 and TRBJ1-5; D unclear. Germline V gene data show CDR1 as LGHNA and CDR2 as YNFKEQ. V was cut by 0 bases and J by 5 bases, with 8 bases left in between. The CDR3 covers 14 residues. The CDR3 loop is CASSQDAVDQPQHF. Written as DNA, the CDR3 is TGTGCCAGCAGCCAAGATGCAGTGGATCAGCCCCAGCATTTT.

The gene calls are TRBV24-1 and TRBJ2-1, with D possibly being TRBD1 (6 bases). Germline CDR1 reads KGHDR; CDR2 reads SFDVKD. With 2 bases removed from V and 3 bases from J, the gap between germline ends came to 13 bases. The CDR3 sequence is 16 residues long. The CDR3 spells CATSDSGQPLYNEQFF. In DNA, the CDR3 is TGTGCCACCAGTGATTCTGGACAGCCGCTCTACAATGAGCAGTTCTTC.

This clonotype appeared a few times. V is TRBV7-9 and J is TRBJ1-2, with 7 bases aligning to TRBD1. The CDR3 is made up of 17 amino acids. Germline V gene sequence: CDR1 SEHNR, CDR2 FQNEAQ (reference sequence). V was clipped by 3 bases and J by 6 bases; unmatched bases: 16. CDR3 DNA sequence: TGTGCCAGCAGCTTTAGGACAGGATGGGAAAAATGGGATGGCTACACCTTC. Amino acid sequence: CASSFRTGWEKWDGYTF.

The chain joins TRBV20-1 to TRBJ2-1; 8 nucleotides align to TRBD2. J gave up 9 bases and V 6 bases, and 10 bases lay outside the gene matches. This CDR3 is built from 13 residues. The germline V gene encodes CDR1 DFQATT and CDR2 SNEGSKA (reference sequence). CDR3 nucleotides: TGCAGTGCGCCGTCGACTAGCGAGGCTGAGCAGTTCTTC. Protein: CSAPSTSEAEQFF.

This clonotype appeared a few times. This chain joins TRBV6-5 and TRBJ1-4; D ambiguous. Germline values: CDR1 MNHEY, CDR2 SVGAGI. V was trimmed by 0 bases and J by 10 bases, leaving 6 bases between them. This CDR3 contains 12 residues. DNA of the CDR3: TGTGCCAGCAGTTACTCTGGGCTAAAACTGTTTTTT. It yields the protein CASSYSGLKLFF.

This clonotype appeared a few times. J is TRBJ1-6 and V is TRBV4-2; perhaps TRBD1 as D (6 bases). This CDR3 is built from 14 residues. Trimming pared 0 bases from V and 9 bases from J, leaving 9 bases between. In germline, CDR1 is LGHNA, CDR2 YNFKEQ. CDR3 in DNA: TGTGCCAGCAGCCAAGATAGGGGGGTTTCACCCCTCCACTTT. It is translated as CASSQDRGVSPLHF.

A few counts support this clonotype. This chain connects TRBV15 to TRBJ2-2; D is uncertain. Germline CDR1 LNHNV, CDR2 YYDKDF (reference sequence). The V end was cut by 3 bases, the J end by 6 bases, with 8 bases between. This CDR3 spans 13 amino acids. Here the CDR3 DNA reads TGTGCCACCAGCAGGCAAATGGCCGGGGAGCTGTTTTTT. As protein: CATSRQMAGELFF. Together with reference TRBV15 and TRBJ2-2, the CDR3 gives the full variable domain: DAMVIQNPRYQVTQFGKPVTLSCSQTLNHNVMYWYQQKSSQAPKLLFHYYDKDFNNEADTPDNFQSRRPNTSFCFLDIRSPGLGDTAMYLCATSRQMAGELFFGEGSRLTVL.

This clonotype appeared many times. The rearrangement uses TRBV29-1 and TRBJ2-3; D unresolved. Per germline, CDR1 SQVTM and CDR2 ANQGSEA. This CDR3 region has 11 residues. V dropped 0 bases and J dropped 9 bases, with 7 bases sitting between them. CDR3 loop: CSVEDLGTQYF. The CDR3 DNA reads as TGCAGCGTTGAAGATTTAGGCACGCAGTATTTT.

This clonotype was seen a few times. This rearrangement joins TRBV7-9 to TRBJ2-3; the D is unclear. CDR1 and CDR2 (germline): SEHNR, FQNEAQ (reference sequence). The CDR3 length is 13 residues. The CDR3: CASGSRVGDTQYF. CDR3 coding DNA: TGTGCTTCAGGTTCCAGAGTCGGAGATACGCAGTATTTT.

V usage is TRBV27 and J usage is TRBJ2-7, with TRBD2 matching over 8 bases. V trimming: 4 bases; J trimming: 2 bases; junction bases outside the gene matches: 7. The CDR3 runs 15 residues. The germline gives CDR1 MNHEY, CDR2 SMNVEV (reference sequence). CDR3 residues: CASSSRTSRTYEQYF. The CDR3 nucleotides read TGTGCCAGCAGTTCGCGGACTAGCCGAACCTACGAGCAGTACTTC.

The CDR3 DNA sequence: TGCAGTGCCCCACGACCGGGACAGGGCTACGAGCAGTACTTC. Translated, it gives CSAPRPGQGYEQYF. The rearrangement joins TRBV20-1 to TRBJ2-7; 9 positions match TRBD1. Germline V lookup: CDR1 DFQATT, CDR2 SNEGSKA (reference sequence). After removal of 6 bases from V and 3 bases from J, the junction contained 9 bases not matched to a gene. The CDR3 has 14 residues.

In its sample, this clonotype was seen a few times. The junction differs from germline at one of its ends, possibly a read error. The CDR3 region is CASSSHSTDTQYF. The CDR3 bases are TGTGCTAGCAGCTCCCACAGCACAGATACGCAGTATTTT. This chain uses TRBV7-7 with TRBJ2-3; D uncertain. In germline, CDR1 is SSHAT, CDR2 FNYEAQ (reference sequence). There are 13 residues in the CDR3.

This clonotype was seen a handful of times. The CDR3 DNA follows: TGTGCCAGCAGCTTAGCGGCTAGCGGGAGGGCCAGGGAGCAGTTCTTC. This gives the protein CASSLAASGRAREQFF. This chain uses TRBV11-1 with TRBJ2-1; TRBD2 matches 12 bases. V trimming: 0 bases; J trimming: 10 bases; junction bases outside the gene matches: 7. Germline values: CDR1 SGHAT, CDR2 FQDESV (reference sequence). The CDR3 runs to 16 residues.

This clonotype was detected ten times or more. V usage is TRBV5-1 and J usage is TRBJ2-1; TRBD2 agrees at 8 bases. The V gene's germline CDR1 is SGHRS and CDR2 YFSETQ. Trimming cost V 3 bases and J 0 bases; bases outside gene matches: 5. The CDR3 length is 16 residues. The CDR3 DNA reads TGCGCCAGCAGCTCAACTAGCGGCAACTCCTACAATGAGCAGTTCTTC. Its translation: CASSSTSGNSYNEQFF.

The V gene is TRBV20-1, the J gene TRBJ1-3; D is unresolved. Trimming pared 3 bases from V and 4 bases from J, leaving 10 bases between. Looked up from germline, CDR1 is DFQATT and CDR2 is SNEGSKA (reference sequence). The CDR3 runs 13 residues. In DNA, the CDR3 is TGCAGTGCTAGGCCGGTTTCAGGAAACACCATATATTTT. This sequence encodes CSARPVSGNTIYF.

This clonotype was detected many times. This chain links TRBV5-5 with TRBJ2-4; D may be TRBD2 (6 bases). V was clipped by 5 bases and J by 8 bases, with 23 bases between them. The CDR3 extends over 16 amino acids. CDR1 and CDR2 (germline): SGHKS, YYEKEE (reference sequence). The CDR3 loop is CASSSWLLRSGDIQYF. CDR3 sequence (DNA): TGTGCCAGCAGTAGTTGGCTTCTTAGATCGGGAGACATTCAGTACTTC.

For this clonotype: One end of the junction fails to match germline, which may point to a read error. V is TRBV3-1 and J is TRBJ2-2; TRBD2 agrees at 12 bases. Germline CDR1 and CDR2: LGHDT and YNNKEL (reference sequence). The CDR3 runs 19 residues. The CDR3 bases are TGTGCCTGCAGCTCATTCGGGACTAGCGGGTCCCGAAGGGCCGGGGAGCTGTTTTTT. It yields the protein CACSSFGTSGSRRAGELFF.

The chain carries TRBV28 and TRBJ1-1; D call uncertain. This CDR3 spans 15 amino acids. CDR1 MDHEN and CDR2 SYDVKM come from the germline V gene. The V and J ends lost 2 bases and 1 base respectively, with 11 bases between them. DNA of the CDR3: TGTGCCAGCAGTTTAGTCCCCCCGGGGAACACTGAAGCTTTCTTT. Its protein product is CASSLVPPGNTEAFF.

This clonotype was observed many times. The CDR3 loop reads CATSDPLDSPDTQYF. The CDR3 DNA follows: TGTGCCACCAGTGACCCCTTGGACAGCCCAGATACGCAGTATTTT. This chain joins TRBV24-1 and TRBJ2-3, with a weak D call TRBD1 (6 bases). Germline V gives CDR1 KGHDR, CDR2 SFDVKD. This CDR3 contains 15 residues. V was trimmed by 4 bases and J by 4 bases, leaving 14 bases between them.

This clonotype was seen only a few times. The chain joins TRBV7-2 to TRBJ2-5, with 9 bases fitting TRBD2. Germline assignment: CDR1 SGHTA and CDR2 FQGNSA. The trim removed 6 bases at V and 2 bases at J, leaving 10 bases unmatched. The CDR3 consists of 16 residues. CDR3: CASSPIAGAIQETQYF. CDR3 nucleotides: TGTGCCAGCAGTCCTATAGCGGGAGCTATACAAGAGACCCAGTACTTC.

This clonotype was detected ten times or more. The chain recombines TRBV7-2 with TRBJ2-7; 7 nucleotides agree with TRBD1. This CDR3 region has 18 residues. After removal of 0 bases from V and 0 bases from J, the junction contained 11 bases not matched to a gene. From germline, CDR1 is SGHTA and CDR2 FQGNSA. CDR3 amino acids: CASSLATPGQRSSYEQYF. The CDR3 DNA is TGTGCCAGCAGCTTAGCTACCCCGGGACAGCGGAGCTCCTACGAGCAGTACTTC.

The chain uses TRBV7-8 and TRBJ2-5; possible D gene TRBD1, 6 bases. CDR1 is SGHVS and CDR2 is FQNEAQ in the germline V gene. V was clipped by 1 base and J by 8 bases, with 8 bases between them. The CDR3 has 12 amino acids. CDR3 DNA sequence: TGTGCCAGCAGCTTAGACGGGACAACCCAGTACTTC. Amino acids: CASSLDGTTQYF.

In this sample, this clonotype turned up a few times. This rearrangement joins TRBV9 to TRBJ2-1; possible D gene TRBD2, 5 bases. The CDR3 runs 12 residues. Germline CDR1 reads SGDLS; CDR2 reads YYNGEE. Trimming stripped 0 bases from V and 8 bases from J, with 6 bases between. The CDR3 coding sequence is TGTGCCAGCAGCGTAGTGGGAGATGAGCAGTTCTTC. The encoded protein is CASSVVGDEQFF. Drawing the rest from reference TRBV9 and TRBJ2-1, the complete variable domain is DSGVTQTPKHLITATGQRVTLRCSPRSGDLSVYWYQQSLDQGLQFLIQYYNGEERAKGNILERFSAQQFPDLHSELNLSSLELGDSALYFCASSVVGDEQFFGPGTRLTVL.